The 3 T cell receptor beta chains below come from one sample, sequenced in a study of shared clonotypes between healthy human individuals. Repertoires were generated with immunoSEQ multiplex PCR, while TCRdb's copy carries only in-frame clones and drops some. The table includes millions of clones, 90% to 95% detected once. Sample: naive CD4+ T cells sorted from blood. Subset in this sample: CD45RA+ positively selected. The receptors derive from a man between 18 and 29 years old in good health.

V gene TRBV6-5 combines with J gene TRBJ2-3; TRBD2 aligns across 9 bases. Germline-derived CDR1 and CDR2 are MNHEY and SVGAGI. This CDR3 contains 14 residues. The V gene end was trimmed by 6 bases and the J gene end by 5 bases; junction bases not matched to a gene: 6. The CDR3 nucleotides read TGTGCCAGCAGCGCGGGGGGGCGAGGAGATACGCAGTATTTT. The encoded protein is CASSAGGRGDTQYF.

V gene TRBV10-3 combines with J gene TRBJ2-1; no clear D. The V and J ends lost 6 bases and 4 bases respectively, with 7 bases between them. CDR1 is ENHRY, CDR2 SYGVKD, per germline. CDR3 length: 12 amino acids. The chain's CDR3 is CAIRGSYNEQFF. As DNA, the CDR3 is TGTGCCATCAGGGGCAGTTACAATGAGCAGTTCTTC.

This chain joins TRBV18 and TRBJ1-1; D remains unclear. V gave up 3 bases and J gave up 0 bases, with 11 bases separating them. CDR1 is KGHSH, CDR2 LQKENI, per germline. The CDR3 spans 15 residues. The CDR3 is CASSPSRLMNTEAFF. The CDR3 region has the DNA TGTGCCAGCTCACCTTCGCGACTGATGAACACTGAAGCTTTCTTT.